This passage covers 20 T cell receptor beta chains from one sample sequenced in a study of cytomegalovirus exposure and HLA in healthy donors. Primers included in the PCR were 60 Vbeta and 13 Jbeta primers. Clones were sequenced by immunoSEQ multiplex PCR, and TCRdb holds only the in-frame ones, with some missing. Altogether fewer than 200,000 clones are present, about four fifths being singletons, with the ten largest covering around 4.3%. Sequenced input: PBMCs. The receptors stem from a man younger than 45 in good health and CMV-seronegative.

The rearrangement uses TRBV11-2 and TRBJ2-7; D is ambiguous. The CDR3 loop spans 12 amino acids. Germline V CDR1 and CDR2: SGHAT, FQNNGV. V was clipped by 4 bases and J by 0 bases, with 4 bases between them. The chain's CDR3 is CASSSGSYEQYF. CDR3 bases: TGTGCCAGCAGCTCCGGCTCCTACGAGCAGTACTTC.

This chain connects TRBV27 to TRBJ2-7; the match to TRBD1 covers 11 bases. The CDR3 extends over 16 amino acids. With 1 base clipped from V and 3 bases from J, the junction kept 5 bases outside the gene matches. CDR1 and CDR2 (germline): MNHEY, SMNVEV (reference sequence). Here the CDR3 DNA reads TGTGCCAGCAGTTTATTTCTTGGGACAGGGGGCTACGAGCAGTACTTC. Translated: CASSLFLGTGGYEQYF.

The V call is TRBV29-1, the J call TRBJ1-4; D is ambiguous. V was shortened by 0 bases and J by 10 bases, with 12 bases between the two germline ends. This CDR3 spans 13 amino acids. Germline lookup yields CDR1 SQVTM and CDR2 ANQGSEA. The CDR3 sequence is CSVEDSPRGKLFF. The CDR3 DNA reads TGCAGCGTTGAAGACAGCCCTCGGGGAAAACTGTTTTTT.

V gene TRBV5-1 combines with J gene TRBJ1-4, with D hard to call. The V gene's germline CDR1 is SGHRS and CDR2 YFSETQ. The CDR3 sequence is 15 residues long. V lost 4 bases to trimming and J lost 6 bases, with 16 bases between them. In DNA, the CDR3 is TGCGCCAGCAGCCCGCTCTGGGCACTGGATGAAAAACTGTTTTTT. As protein: CASSPLWALDEKLFF.

This clone showed up just a few times. The gene calls are TRBV28 and TRBJ1-2, with TRBD1 matching 7 bases. The CDR3 sequence is 15 residues long. Germline V lookup: CDR1 MDHEN, CDR2 SYDVKM. J was trimmed by 2 bases and V by 2 bases; bases with no gene match: 5. CDR3 nucleotide sequence: TGTGCCAGCAGTTTAGGACCAGGGGGAAACTATGGCTACACCTTC. Protein sequence: CASSLGPGGNYGYTF.

This clone was recorded only once. The rearrangement joins TRBV6-5 to TRBJ2-7, with a possible D match to TRBD1 (6 bases). This CDR3 has 13 residues. The germline V gene encodes CDR1 MNHEY and CDR2 SVGAGI. V was trimmed by 6 bases and J by 3 bases, leaving 12 bases between them. CDR3 DNA sequence: TGTGCCAGCAGATTGGACAGAAGCTACGAGCAGTACTTC. Translating gives CASRLDRSYEQYF.

V and J are TRBV7-2 and TRBJ2-7; D ambiguous. CDR1 is SGHTA, CDR2 FQGNSA, per germline. V was shortened by 3 bases and J by 0 bases, with 3 bases between the two germline ends. The CDR3 spans 12 residues. CDR3 region: CASSLSSYEQYF. The CDR3 DNA reads TGTGCCAGCAGCTTGAGCTCCTACGAGCAGTACTTC.

Only a few counts were recorded for this clone. The V call is TRBV9, the J call TRBJ2-3, with 7 bases lining up with TRBD2. This CDR3 spans 14 amino acids. Germline V lookup: CDR1 SGDLS, CDR2 YYNGEE. With 3 bases clipped from V and 0 bases from J, the junction kept 1 base outside the gene matches. The DNA of the CDR3 is TGTGCCAGCAGCGGTAGCGGGAGCACAGATACGCAGTATTTT. It translates to CASSGSGSTDTQYF.

This clone showed up just once. The genes are TRBV19 and TRBJ1-5, with D hard to call. This CDR3 has 12 residues. The germline gives CDR1 LNHDA, CDR2 SQIVND (reference sequence). V was pared by 7 bases and J by 0 bases, with 4 bases between. Written as DNA, the CDR3 is TGTGCCAGTACCGTTAGCAATCAGCCCCAGCATTTT. This sequence encodes CASTVSNQPQHF.

J is TRBJ2-7 and V is TRBV20-1; no clear D gene. V dropped 4 bases and J dropped 4 bases, with 8 bases sitting between them. The CDR3 is made up of 11 amino acids. Per germline, CDR1 DFQATT and CDR2 SNEGSKA (reference sequence). CDR3 DNA sequence: TGCAGTGCTACTTCTTTGTACGAGCAGTACTTC. As protein: CSATSLYEQYF.

V and J are TRBV15 and TRBJ2-7; 7 nucleotides match TRBD1. Germline CDR1 and CDR2: LNHNV and YYDKDF (reference sequence). The CDR3 runs to 14 residues. V was pared by 5 bases and J by 0 bases, with 4 bases of the junction left unmatched. CDR3 sequence reads: CATSADRSSYEQYF. CDR3 in DNA: TGTGCCACCAGCGCGGACAGGAGCTCCTACGAGCAGTACTTC.

The rearrangement uses TRBV28 and TRBJ1-1; no clear D. V was trimmed by 3 bases and J by 1 base, leaving 9 bases between them. CDR1 is MDHEN, CDR2 SYDVKM, per germline. CDR3 size: 14 residues. The CDR3 DNA follows: TGTGCCAGCAGTTTTCCGCCAGAGAACACTGAAGCTTTCTTT. Its translation is CASSFPPENTEAFF.

The chain has TRBV6-5 and TRBJ2-3; 7 bases fit TRBD1. CDR1 MNHEY and CDR2 SVGAGI come from the germline V gene. The CDR3 extends over 14 amino acids. Trimming at V came to 6 bases and at J to 1 base, leaving 4 bases not matched to a gene. The CDR3 loop reads CASRDRWGTDTQYF. In nucleotides, the CDR3 is TGTGCCAGCAGGGACAGGTGGGGCACAGATACGCAGTATTTT.

This sequence joins TRBV7-9 and TRBJ1-2, with D unclear. The CDR3 totals 15 residues. V was pared by 1 base and J by 1 base, with 10 bases between. The germline V gene has CDR1 SEHNR and CDR2 FQNEAQ (reference sequence). The CDR3 is CASSLGGSDNYGYTF. DNA for the CDR3: TGTGCCAGCAGCTTAGGAGGGTCGGATAACTATGGCTACACCTTC.

Concerning this clone: The same CDR3 is also encoded by other DNA sequences in this sample. The chain links TRBV7-9 to TRBJ2-7; 7 bases are a match to TRBD2. V lost 5 bases, J lost 2 bases, and 6 bases stayed unmatched. The V gene's germline CDR1 is SEHNR and CDR2 FQNEAQ (reference sequence). The CDR3 spans 14 residues. This chain's CDR3 is CASSPGGTAYEQYF. DNA of the CDR3: TGTGCCAGCAGCCCGGGGGGAACGGCCTACGAGCAGTACTTC.

This chain links TRBV9 with TRBJ2-7, with D unresolved. V shed 0 bases and J shed 1 base, with 14 bases lying between them. This CDR3 comprises 16 residues. CDR1 is SGDLS and CDR2 is YYNGEE in the germline V gene. The CDR3 protein is CASSVALSSYSYEQYF. CDR3 nucleotide sequence: TGTGCCAGCAGCGTAGCTTTGAGTAGTTATTCCTACGAGCAGTACTTC. The full variable domain, with the rest looked up from reference TRBV9 and TRBJ2-7, is DSGVTQTPKHLITATGQRVTLRCSPRSGDLSVYWYQQSLDQGLQFLIQYYNGEERAKGNILERFSAQQFPDLHSELNLSSLELGDSALYFCASSVALSSYSYEQYFGPGTRLTVT.

The rearrangement joins TRBV7-9 to TRBJ1-1, with D possibly being TRBD1 (6 bases). V was clipped by 2 bases and J by 1 base, with 8 bases between them. This CDR3 has 14 amino acids. In germline, CDR1 is SEHNR, CDR2 FQNEAQ (reference sequence). The CDR3 DNA reads as TGTGCCAGCAGCTTAAGGGGACAGAACACTGAAGCTTTCTTT. This encodes CASSLRGQNTEAFF.

The gene calls are TRBV13 and TRBJ2-2; 8 nucleotides agree with TRBD1. CDR3 length equals 15 residues. Germline CDR1 reads PRHDT; CDR2 reads FYEKMQ (reference sequence). The J segment lost 4 bases and the V segment lost 8 bases, leaving 9 bases of the junction unmatched. The DNA of the CDR3 is TGTGCCAGCGGGACAGGCTTTACCCTCACCGGGGAGCTGTTTTTT. Amino acids: CASGTGFTLTGELFF.

This chain connects TRBV5-1 to TRBJ2-1, with D perhaps matching TRBD2 (5 bases). With 5 bases removed from V and 4 bases from J, the gap between germline ends came to 16 bases. CDR3 size: 15 residues. Germline V gene lookup returns CDR1 SGHRS and CDR2 YFSETQ. The CDR3 DNA reads as TGCGCCAGCAGATTATTGGGGAGTCTATACAATGAGCAGTTCTTC. Its protein product is CASRLLGSLYNEQFF.

The chain recombines TRBV30 with TRBJ1-3; D gene uncertain. The V end lost 0 bases, the J end lost 7 bases, and 10 bases lay between the germline ends. Looked up from germline, CDR1 is GTSNPN and CDR2 is SVGIG (reference sequence). The CDR3 is made up of 13 amino acids. The CDR3 loop is CAWSVHRFNTIYF. The CDR3, as DNA: TGTGCCTGGAGTGTACACCGCTTCAACACCATATATTTT.